The 20 T cell receptor beta chains given below trace back to one sample, sequenced in a study of response to subunit inactivated influenza vaccine (dated by TCRdb to between 2017 and 2018). The library relied on RT-PCR. Sequenced on an Illumina HiSeq 2500. Starting from the raw public reads, TCRdb applied fastp trimming at Q25, assembled clones with MiXCR and retained in-frame beta chains. All rows with the same CDR3 protein become a single entry with the most common DNA and genes. Within this sample are about 570,000 distinct CDR3 sequences, with around 10% of them counted one time only. Of the sample, about 11% falls within the top ten clones. This sample was shared with a second study, whose subject was T cells expressing NK-cell markers. The second publication reports: The TCR beta cDNA libraries were made using 5'RACE template switching, a step that added both a universal primer site and unique molecular identifiers.

The material sequenced was PBMCs from blood, taken on the day of vaccination. The origin of the receptors is a man in his fifties who received an inactivated influenza vaccine. Donor details come from another sample of the same person, matched by shared clones.

The chain couples TRBV10-3 to TRBJ2-1, with 11 bases aligning to TRBD2. Per the germline V gene, CDR1 is ENHRY and CDR2 is SYGVKD. The length of the CDR3 is 15 residues. Trimming at V came to 5 bases and at J to 8 bases, leaving 8 bases not matched to a gene. CDR3 DNA: TGTGCCATCAGTACAGGGACTAGCGGCAGGCATGAGCAGTTCTTC. It specifies CAISTGTSGRHEQFF.

The CDR3 sequence: CASSSNTPNEQFF. DNA for the CDR3: TGTGCCAGCAGCTCCAATACACCCAATGAGCAGTTCTTC. J is TRBJ2-1 and V is TRBV7-9; D remains unclear. The V end was cut by 4 bases, the J end by 6 bases, with 10 bases between. This CDR3 has 13 residues. Germline loops: CDR1 SEHNR, CDR2 FQNEAQ (reference sequence).

This clonotype was recorded a few times. This chain connects TRBV20-1 to TRBJ1-1, with D unresolved. Germline V gene sequence: CDR1 DFQATT, CDR2 SNEGSKA (reference sequence). Trimming took off 5 bases at V and 6 bases at J, with 7 bases between the two ends. There are 10 residues in the CDR3. The CDR3 reads CSADLPEAFF. In nucleotides, the CDR3 is TGCAGTGCTGATCTCCCTGAAGCTTTCTTT.

This clonotype has at least ten counts. The CDR3, as DNA: TGTGCCAGCAGTTACTCGGTTGGGAGAGGGGATACGCAGTATTTT. Its protein product is CASSYSVGRGDTQYF. The chain combines TRBV6-5 with TRBJ2-3, with D perhaps matching TRBD2 (5 bases). Germline V gives CDR1 MNHEY, CDR2 SVGAGI. V lost 0 bases to trimming and J lost 6 bases, with 13 bases between them. The CDR3 runs to 15 residues.

The rearrangement uses TRBV28 and TRBJ1-3; no reliable D call. This CDR3 comprises 16 residues. In germline, CDR1 is MDHEN, CDR2 SYDVKM. The V end was cut by 2 bases, the J end by 0 bases, with 11 bases between. In DNA, the CDR3 is TGTGCCAGCAGTTTAGAACATACTAGCTCTGGAAACACCATATATTTT. Its translation is CASSLEHTSSGNTIYF.

This chain links TRBV6-5 with TRBJ1-6; 7 bases fit TRBD1. Unmatched junction bases numbered 5, after V lost 0 bases and J lost 9 bases. Germline CDR1 and CDR2: MNHEY and SVGAGI. This CDR3 has 15 residues. The CDR3 loop reads CASSYSRGQISPLHF. The DNA of the CDR3 is TGTGCCAGCAGTTACTCGCGGGGACAGATTTCACCCCTCCACTTT.

This clonotype was picked up many times. The chain couples TRBV5-1 to TRBJ2-1, with 8 bases fitting TRBD2. The CDR3 runs 17 residues. Trimming removed 0 bases from V and 6 bases from J; junction bases left unmatched: 11. Germline CDR1 reads SGHRS; CDR2 reads YFSETQ. The chain's CDR3 is CASSLVGAGGWRNEQFF. The CDR3 DNA sequence: TGCGCCAGCAGCTTGGTAGGTGCGGGAGGTTGGCGCAATGAGCAGTTCTTC.

V is TRBV7-2 and J is TRBJ2-3, with 9 bases that match TRBD1. Germline trimming cut 5 bases from V and 5 bases from J; bases unmatched to any gene: 8. The germline V gene has CDR1 SGHTA and CDR2 FQGNSA. This CDR3 is 15 amino acids long. The DNA for the CDR3 is TGTGCCAGCAGCGAACAGGGGGCGATGCGAGATACGCAGTATTTT. Its translation: CASSEQGAMRDTQYF.

This clonotype was seen many times. This chain connects TRBV6-2 or TRBV6-3 to TRBJ2-2, with TRBD2 matching 8 bases. V gave up 7 bases and J gave up 1 base; unmatched junction bases: 2. Germline V gives CDR1 MNHEY, CDR2 SVGEGT. CDR3 length: 14 residues. Here the CDR3 reads CASTGGLNTGELFF. CDR3 bases: TGTGCCAGCACGGGAGGGCTGAACACCGGGGAGCTGTTTTTT.

There are a few counts of this clonotype. This chain connects TRBV7-2 to TRBJ2-7; 12 bases align to TRBD2. Per germline, CDR1 SGHTA and CDR2 FQGNSA. This CDR3 spans 14 amino acids. V shed 4 bases, J shed 6 bases, and the junction held 4 bases outside the gene matches. The CDR3 DNA sequence: TGTGCCAGCAGCTACGCGGGACTAGCGGGCGAGCAGTACTTC. It specifies CASSYAGLAGEQYF. Supplemented by reference TRBV7-2 and TRBJ2-7, the full variable domain reads GAGVSQSPSNKVTEKGKDVELRCDPISGHTALYWYRQSLGQGLEFLIYFQGNSAPDKSGLPSDRFSAERTGGSVSTLTIQRTQQEDSAVYLCASSYAGLAGEQYFGPGTRLTVT.

This chain links TRBV3-1 with TRBJ2-7; 8 bases map to TRBD1. Germline CDR1 reads LGHDT; CDR2 reads YNNKEL (reference sequence). V gave up 2 bases and J gave up 2 bases; unmatched junction bases: 5. The length of the CDR3 is 15 residues. CDR3 sequence (DNA): TGTGCCAGCAGCCAACGTGGACAGGGTACCTACGAGCAGTACTTC. Translation gives CASSQRGQGTYEQYF.

In its sample, this clonotype was seen a few times. The chain has TRBV6-2 or TRBV6-3 and TRBJ2-2; 10 bases map to TRBD1. Germline values: CDR1 MNHEY, CDR2 SVGEGT. With V trimmed by 7 bases and J by 1 base, 6 bases remained unmatched. CDR3 size: 16 residues. The CDR3 region is CASNLDRGLNTGELFF. CDR3 bases: TGTGCCAGCAACTTGGACAGGGGGTTGAACACCGGGGAGCTGTTTTTT.

This clonotype was observed a handful of times. The CDR3 region has the DNA TGTGCCAGCAGCTTAGACCGTGCCCCCGGTGGGGAGCTGTTTTTT. Translated, it gives CASSLDRAPGGELFF. The chain is built from TRBV7-2 and TRBJ2-2; no reliable D call. This CDR3 is built from 15 residues. V lost 1 base and J lost 8, with 14 bases in between. CDR1 SGHTA and CDR2 FQGNSA come from the germline V gene.

This clonotype was observed a few times. The rearrangement joins TRBV6-2 or TRBV6-3 to TRBJ1-1; D might be TRBD1 (6 bases). This CDR3 contains 15 residues. Trimming shortened V by 0 bases and J by 6 bases, and 14 bases separated the two germline ends. Germline values: CDR1 MNHEY, CDR2 SVGEGT. The CDR3 here is CASSYSPTGKAEAFF. In DNA, the CDR3 is TGTGCCAGCAGTTACTCTCCGACAGGAAAAGCTGAAGCTTTCTTT.

In its sample, this clonotype was seen a few times. CDR3 sequence reads: CASSYPGLAGVSYNEQFF. The DNA of the CDR3 is TGTGCCAGCAGTTACCCGGGACTAGCGGGGGTTTCTTACAATGAGCAGTTCTTC. The chain links TRBV6-2 or TRBV6-3 to TRBJ2-1; 14 nucleotides align to TRBD2. Germline V gene sequence: CDR1 MNHEY, CDR2 SVGEGT. CDR3 length equals 18 residues. V shed 2 bases, J shed 4 bases, and the junction held 7 bases outside the gene matches.

This clonotype was recorded once. The V call is TRBV7-3, the J call TRBJ1-1; tentative D call: TRBD1 (5 bases). V dropped 6 bases and J dropped 6 bases, with 17 bases sitting between them. The length of the CDR3 is 14 residues. Germline V gene lookup returns CDR1 SGHTA and CDR2 FQGTGA. The CDR3 nucleotides read TGTGCCAGCAGTCCCAGCGCCGGGGGGGCTGAAGCTTTCTTT. This sequence encodes CASSPSAGGAEAFF.

The chain joins TRBV27 to TRBJ2-4; 9 positions agree with TRBD1. From germline, CDR1 is MNHEY and CDR2 SMNVEV (reference sequence). This CDR3 has 18 residues. The J segment lost 0 bases and the V segment lost 6 bases, leaving 12 bases of the junction unmatched. The CDR3 nucleotides are TGTGCCAGCAGACCCCCCGGACAGGGGAGAGTAGCCAAAAACATTCAGTACTTC. Its protein is CASRPPGQGRVAKNIQYF.

This clonotype was observed a few times. The V call is TRBV12-1, the J call TRBJ2-2; the table's TRBD2 call for D was not verified on the DNA. TRBV12-1 represents a pseudogene. The CDR3 consists of 17 residues. The DNA for the CDR3 is TGTGCCAGCAGCTCAGGACTAGCGGGGGCAAACACCGGGGAGCTGTTTTTT. Its protein is CASSSGLAGANTGELFF.

This clonotype was counted between two and nine times. The chain uses TRBV4-3 and TRBJ2-1, with a possible D match to TRBD2 (5 bases). The length of the CDR3 is 14 residues. Germline V gene sequence: CDR1 LGHNA, CDR2 YSLEER. Trimming removed 2 bases at V and 2 bases at J, with 7 bases between. CDR3 amino acids: CASSQSRAYNEQFF. The CDR3 DNA reads TGCGCCAGCAGCCAATCGAGGGCCTACAATGAGCAGTTCTTC.

Only a few counts were recorded for this clonotype. The chain is built from TRBV12-3 or TRBV12-4 and TRBJ2-7, with no clear D. The ends were cut back, 2 bases at V and 2 bases at J, with 13 bases in the middle. The CDR3 spans 15 residues. CDR3 sequence (DNA): TGTGCCAGCAGTTTAAGCTCCGGGTTCCCCTACGAGCAGTACTTC. Translation gives CASSLSSGFPYEQYF.